The T cell receptor beta chain described here comes from a study of T cell responses to AZD1222 COVID-19 vaccine (dated by TCRdb to about 2021). Regarding the complete study: TCR sequencing was performed for 230 to 250 trial participants, of whom about 210 were given two doses of AZD1222 and some 26 were given two doses of MenACWY control vaccine. Trial participants were enrolled by age into 18-55, 56-69 and 70-plus year subgroups, with roughly 160, 29 and 62 TCR-sequenced participants respectively.

Results the study describes overall, beyond this receptor: The whole spike protein was spanned by vaccine-associated CD4 TCRs, and dominant responses were seen in regions 160-218 and 743-854. Reportedly, almost half of the unique spike-specific TCRs recognized epitopes lying outside the regions that are mutated in the B.1.351 and B.1.1.7 variants. Spike-specific TCR breadth and depth rose significantly after two AZD1222 doses compared with day 0 and with MenACWY recipients. The 56-69-year group was small, and its depth increase did not reach significance, likely because of low power. Participants were mostly white British and included more females than males, and it was suggested by the authors that clonal diversity may have been underestimated. Conclusions about previously exposed vaccinees are limited because only six or seven AZD1222 recipients were SARS-CoV-2 seropositive at baseline. Because no day 14 peak-response samples were available, the repertoires could be characterized only after the peak T cell response.

Trimming leaves V shorter by 8 bases and J shorter by 3 bases, with the junction holding 6 bases beyond the gene matches. Including cysteine and phenylalanine, the CDR3 has 14 amino acids. This entry keeps only the CDR3 DNA: 42 bases, framed from base 1. According to the germline V gene, CDR1 reads WSHSY and CDR2 reads SAAADI. Note on this clone: It lacks a known antigen. No base quality values were provided; no much bigger clone lies one nucleotide off.

The CDR3 regions of human TCRbeta chains were subjected to immunosequencing. In the source study's methods: Repertoire TCRs were checked for matches against a reference library of SARS-CoV-2-specific TCRs that had been generated using the MIRA antigen-specificity platform. Breadth was defined as the fraction of unique TCRs that were SARS-CoV-2-associated, and depth was defined as the fraction of total T cells that were SARS-CoV-2-associated. Using the MIRA data, each spike-specific TCR was mapped to the spike region that the TCR reacts to and placed in a CD4 or CD8 class. Log10-transformed breadth and depth values were compared by one-way ANOVA with Sidak's multiple comparisons tests. TCRdb carries this immuneACCESS record with in-frame sequences only. Its versions omit some clonotypes, under half of them owing to an unresolved V gene in the studies checked, with the rest unexplained. The V and J calls and the clone size are those of that table, but D and trimming were determined from the DNA. Counted in this sample were under 200,000 clones; approximately 88% of them appeared once. Together, the top ten hold 1.1% of the sample.

Read against the paper, the sample's time point label means: about 28 days (+/-7) after the second vaccine dose. AZD1222 recipients whose second dose came at about 4 weeks and those whose second dose came at about 12 weeks were combined into one group, since spike-specific TCR depth and breadth did not differ between the two schedules. Vaccinee samples were obtained from the UK trials COV001 and COV002, which included a single-blind randomized controlled phase 2/3 trial of AZD1222 (ChAdOx1 nCoV-19) in healthy adults. For TCRbeta chain sequencing, PBMC samples from trial participants were taken at day 0 and at day 28 after the second dose.

This clonotype originated in an adult who received the AZD1222 COVID-19 vaccine. The sequence links TRBV10-2 to TRBJ2-7; TRBD1 lines up with 11 middle nucleotides. Specimen: peripheral blood, collected 28 days after the second AZD1222 dose. Here is the DNA: TGCGCCAGCCTAACCGGGACAGGGGGCTACGAGCAGTACTTC. Translated, this is CASLTGTGGYEQYF.